This T cell receptor (beta chain) stems from a study of identical twins. Study outcomes and limitations: Compared with unrelated sharing, twin-shared out-of-frame alpha sequences had more low-probability sequences.

TCRdb analysed the 5' RACE reads with MiXCR anew, one entry per CDR3 protein. The table includes under 400,000 distinct CDR3 sequences, roughly 9% detected once. The CDR3 loop spans 16 amino acids. CDR1 is LGHDT, CDR2 YNNKEL, per germline (reference sequence). J gave up 7 bases and V 3 bases, and 9 bases lay outside the gene matches. A word on this clonotype: Antigen specificity is unknown.

The receptor's source is a woman in her 50s in good health. The specimen sequenced was naive T cells sorted from blood. The V and J genes are TRBV3-1 and TRBJ2-2; 9 nucleotides agree with TRBD2. The CDR3 here is CASSQREGHGSGELFF. The DNA for the CDR3 is TGTGCCAGCAGCCAGCGGGAGGGCCATGGTAGCGGGGAGCTGTTTTTT. Based on the CDR3 plus reference TRBV3-1 and TRBJ2-2, the full variable domain is DTAVSQTPKYLVTQMGNDKSIKCEQNLGHDTMYWYKQDSKKFLKIMFSYNNKELIINETVPNRFSPKSPDKAHLNLHINSLELGDSAVYFCASSQREGHGSGELFFGEGSRLTVL.